These 14 T cell receptor beta chains were all obtained from the same sample, sequenced in a study of cytomegalovirus exposure and HLA in healthy donors. Assay: immunoSEQ multiplex PCR; the TCRdb copy retains only in-frame clones and omits some. The sample has approximately 200,000 clones, more than 75% seen once. The sample was PBMCs. The receptors originated from a man younger than 35 in good health and CMV-seropositive.

Only a few counts were recorded for this clone. The J gene is TRBJ2-7, the V gene TRBV7-7; 9 positions match TRBD1. Per germline, CDR1 SSHAT and CDR2 FNYEAQ (reference sequence). The J segment lost 1 base and the V segment lost 5 bases, leaving 3 bases of the junction unmatched. The CDR3 consists of 14 residues. CDR3 bases: TGTGCCAGCAGCCCCGGGACAGGGTCCTACGAGCAGTACTTC. Translated, it gives CASSPGTGSYEQYF.

The chain uses TRBV7-9 and TRBJ2-1, with unresolved D. V was trimmed by 3 bases and J by 6 bases, leaving 15 bases between them. This CDR3 contains 15 residues. The germline gives CDR1 SEHNR, CDR2 FQNEAQ (reference sequence). The CDR3 bases are TGTGCCAGCAGCTTTGGCTCGCAGGCTGGCAATGAGCAGTTCTTC. It codes for CASSFGSQAGNEQFF.

J is TRBJ2-1 and V is TRBV25-1; 10 nucleotides align to TRBD1. J gave up 6 bases and V 3 bases, and 5 bases lay outside the gene matches. Germline CDR1 and CDR2: MGHDK and SYGVNS. The CDR3 consists of 15 residues. The CDR3 coding sequence is TGTGCCAGCAGTGACCCGGGGACAGGGGTCAATGAGCAGTTCTTC. It specifies CASSDPGTGVNEQFF.

The chain recombines TRBV6-5 with TRBJ2-7, with D perhaps matching TRBD1 (6 bases). Germline-derived CDR1 and CDR2 are MNHEY and SVGAGI. The CDR3 contains 15 residues. Deletions cut 6 bases from V and 7 bases from J, with 22 bases between. CDR3 bases: TGTGCCAGCAGCCTCTACGTGAGGGGGTTTGGGGAGCAGTACTTC. Residues: CASSLYVRGFGEQYF.

This chain links TRBV30 with TRBJ1-2, with 9 nucleotides matching TRBD1. This CDR3 has 14 residues. Trimming removed 1 base from V and 8 bases from J; junction bases left unmatched: 8. Germline V gene lookup returns CDR1 GTSNPN and CDR2 SVGIG (reference sequence). This chain's CDR3 is CAWSGGQGVDGYTF. In nucleotides, the CDR3 is TGTGCCTGGAGTGGGGGACAGGGTGTGGACGGCTACACCTTC.

V is TRBV5-6 and J is TRBJ2-1; D is ambiguous. Germline V gives CDR1 SGHDT, CDR2 YYEEEE. V lost 0 bases and J lost 10, with 11 bases in between. The CDR3 extends over 13 amino acids. CDR3 residues: CASSLVRSDEQFF. The CDR3 region has the DNA TGTGCCAGCAGCTTGGTTCGGAGCGACGAGCAGTTCTTC.

V usage is TRBV15 and J usage is TRBJ1-5, with a weak D call TRBD1 (5 bases). The CDR3 loop spans 20 amino acids. With 0 bases removed from V and 3 bases from J, the gap between germline ends came to 24 bases. Germline lookup yields CDR1 LNHNV and CDR2 YYDKDF (reference sequence). The CDR3 here is CATSRDRNGWGGRINQPQHF. CDR3 bases: TGTGCCACCAGCAGAGATCGTAATGGGTGGGGCGGACGGATCAATCAGCCCCAGCATTTT.

The chain links TRBV6-1 to TRBJ2-7; the D is unclear. The germline gives CDR1 MNHNS, CDR2 SASEGT. This CDR3 contains 13 residues. The V end lost 0 bases, the J end lost 3 bases, and 6 bases lay between the germline ends. The CDR3 sequence is CASSEAHSYEQYF. The CDR3 DNA reads as TGTGCCAGCAGTGAAGCACACAGCTACGAGCAGTACTTC.

This clone was counted only a few times. The V call is TRBV5-6, the J call TRBJ2-4; TRBD1 agrees at 9 bases. Germline-derived CDR1 and CDR2 are SGHDT and YYEEEE. Trimming cost V 0 bases and J 8 bases; bases outside gene matches: 0. This CDR3 is built from 13 residues. CDR3 region: CASSLGTGDIQYF. CDR3 in DNA: TGTGCCAGCAGCTTGGGGACAGGGGACATTCAGTACTTC. Supplemented by reference TRBV5-6 and TRBJ2-4, the full variable domain reads DAGVTQSPTHLIKTRGQQVTLRCSPKSGHDTVSWYQQALGQGPQFIFQYYEEEERQRGNFPDRFSGHQFPNYSSELNVNALLLGDSALYLCASSLGTGDIQYFGAGTRLSVL.

V is TRBV19 and J is TRBJ2-2; weak D call: TRBD2 (6 bases). Trimming shortened V by 2 bases and J by 0 bases, and 16 bases separated the two germline ends. CDR1 and CDR2 (germline): LNHDA, SQIVND (reference sequence). This CDR3 comprises 18 residues. The CDR3 protein is CASSIIKVRGSNTGELFF. Written as DNA, the CDR3 is TGTGCCAGTAGTATAATCAAGGTACGGGGGTCGAACACCGGGGAGCTGTTTTTT. Complete variable domain (other parts from reference TRBV19 and TRBJ2-2): DGGITQSPKYLFRKEGQNVTLSCEQNLNHDAMYWYRQDPGQGLRLIYYSQIVNDFQKGDIAEGYSVSREKKESFPLTVTSAQKNPTAFYLCASSIIKVRGSNTGELFFGEGSRLTVL.

This rearrangement joins TRBV19 to TRBJ1-5; D gene unclear. V shed 1 base and J shed 1 base, with 11 bases lying between them. The V gene's germline CDR1 is LNHDA and CDR2 SQIVND (reference sequence). The CDR3 is made up of 16 amino acids. The CDR3 sequence is CASSIVREVSNQPQHF. CDR3 in DNA: TGTGCCAGTAGTATAGTCCGGGAGGTAAGCAATCAGCCCCAGCATTTT.

CDR3 residues: CASSSTGYEQYF. CDR3 coding DNA: TGTGCCAGCTCATCGACAGGCTACGAGCAGTACTTC. The gene calls are TRBV18 and TRBJ2-7, with a weak D call TRBD1 (6 bases). Looked up from germline, CDR1 is KGHSH and CDR2 is LQKENI. The CDR3 runs to 12 residues. Trimming removed 5 bases from V and 3 bases from J, with 8 bases in between.

This sequence joins TRBV7-9 and TRBJ2-7; a weak D match, TRBD2 (6 bases). Per the germline V gene, CDR1 is SEHNR and CDR2 is FQNEAQ (reference sequence). Trimming took 4 bases from V and 1 from J, leaving 11 bases between them. This CDR3 is built from 14 residues. The DNA for the CDR3 is TGTGCCAGCAGCTACGCCGGGACTTCCTACGAGCAGTACTTC. Residues: CASSYAGTSYEQYF.

The J gene is TRBJ1-4, the V gene TRBV6-5; TRBD1 agrees at 8 bases. Germline V lookup: CDR1 MNHEY, CDR2 SVGAGI. Trimming at V came to 2 bases and at J to 5 bases, leaving 7 bases not matched to a gene. This CDR3 has 16 amino acids. CDR3 coding DNA: TGTGCCAGCAGTTACGATAACAGGGGGAAAAATGAAAAACTGTTTTTT. The encoded protein is CASSYDNRGKNEKLFF.